The text below deals with one TCR beta chain. Clones were read by immunoSEQ multiplex PCR, and TCRdb kept only the in-frame ones, dropping some. The table records 70,000 to 95,000 clones, just over 85% of them present only once. This sample stems from a study of blood T cell repertoires in COVID-19. This CDR3 has 14 residues. The germline CDR1 and CDR2 sequences are SGHNT and YYREEE (reference sequence). V gave up 2 bases and J gave up 1 base, with 9 bases separating them. The chain uses TRBV5-4 and TRBJ1-1; tentatively, D is TRBD1 (5 bases). The specimen was peripheral blood. This clonotype was sampled from a woman aged 70 to 79 with acute or convalescent COVID-19. This CDR3 is CASSFSRGNTEAFF. For the CDR3, the DNA is TGTGCCAGCAGCTTTAGTAGGGGGAACACTGAAGCTTTCTTT.